The rows below give T cell receptor beta chains drawn from one sample of a study of blood T cell repertoires in COVID-19. Repertoires were generated with immunoSEQ multiplex PCR, while TCRdb's copy carries only in-frame clones and drops some. The sample lists just over 250,000 clones, 88% occurring once. The sequenced sample consisted of peripheral blood. These receptors were taken from a woman aged 70 to 79 with COVID-19, enrolled during active disease. The CDR3 runs from the conserved cysteine through the conserved F or W. Each record gives: V gene, J gene, D gene, clone size, CDR3 protein, CDR3 DNA. The D gene is left open where the match is weak. Part of the rows lack a size; the others show once, few, many or a class for expanded clones.

V gene: TRBV4-3; J gene: TRBJ2-7; D gene: TRBD1; clone size: .; CDR3 protein: CASSPGDRYSEQYF; CDR3 DNA: TGCGCCAGCAGCCCCGGGGACAGGTACTCCGAGCAGTACTTC
V gene: TRBV7-9; J gene: TRBJ2-7; D gene: .; clone size: few; CDR3 protein: CASSLVFQGDYEQYF; CDR3 DNA: TGTGCCAGCAGCTTAGTTTTTCAGGGTGACTACGAGCAGTACTTC
V gene: TRBV4-2; J gene: TRBJ1-2; D gene: .; clone size: once; CDR3 protein: CASSQGVRADYGYTF; CDR3 DNA: TGTGCCAGCAGCCAAGGTGTGAGGGCGGACTATGGCTACACCTTC
V gene: TRBV6-5; J gene: TRBJ1-5; D gene: TRBD1; clone size: .; CDR3 protein: CASSQTGDLNQPQHF; CDR3 DNA: TGTGCCAGCAGCCAGACAGGGGACCTCAATCAGCCCCAGCATTTT
V gene: TRBV6-2/TRBV6-3; J gene: TRBJ2-7; D gene: TRBD1; clone size: .; CDR3 protein: CASSPLGTGNHEQYF; CDR3 DNA: TGTGCCAGCAGCCCGTTAGGGACAGGGAACCACGAGCAGTACTTC
V gene: TRBV6-5; J gene: TRBJ2-7; D gene: TRBD1; clone size: .; CDR3 protein: CASRAVDRLEQYF; CDR3 DNA: TGTGCCAGCAGGGCCGTGGACAGGCTCGAGCAGTACTTC
V gene: TRBV3-1/TRBV3-2; J gene: TRBJ1-2; D gene: .; clone size: .; CDR3 protein: CASSQVAGEGGYTF; CDR3 DNA: TGTGCCAGCAGCCAAGTCGCGGGTGAGGGTGGCTACACCTTC
V gene: TRBV3-1/TRBV3-2; J gene: TRBJ2-7; D gene: TRBD2; clone size: .; CDR3 protein: CASSQTSGRSYEQYF; CDR3 DNA: TGTGCCAGCAGCCAAACTAGCGGGAGATCCTACGAGCAGTACTTC
V gene: TRBV5-4; J gene: TRBJ1-2; D gene: TRBD1; clone size: .; CDR3 protein: CASSLGGTVTF; CDR3 DNA: TGTGCCAGCAGCTTGGGGGGGACAGTAACCTTC
V gene: TRBV5-5; J gene: TRBJ1-1; D gene: .; clone size: .; CDR3 protein: CASSLGRGSAEAFF; CDR3 DNA: TGTGCCAGCAGCTTGGGAAGGGGAAGCGCTGAAGCTTTCTTT
V gene: TRBV6-5; J gene: TRBJ2-7; D gene: .; clone size: .; CDR3 protein: CASRTWRGYEQYF; CDR3 DNA: TGTGCCAGCAGAACCTGGAGAGGATACGAGCAGTACTTC
V gene: TRBV9; J gene: TRBJ1-2; D gene: TRBD1; clone size: .; CDR3 protein: CASSPRQGGDYGYTF; CDR3 DNA: TGTGCCAGCAGCCCACGACAGGGGGGTGACTATGGCTACACCTTC
V gene: TRBV28; J gene: TRBJ2-7; D gene: .; clone size: .; CDR3 protein: CASSGRQRAFYEQYF; CDR3 DNA: TGTGCCAGCAGTGGGAGGCAGCGGGCCTTCTACGAGCAGTACTTC
V gene: TRBV10-3; J gene: TRBJ1-4; D gene: TRBD1; clone size: once; CDR3 protein: CAISNTGGTGEKLFF; CDR3 DNA: TGTGCCATCAGTAATACAGGGGGCACTGGTGAAAAACTGTTTTTT
V gene: TRBV3-1/TRBV3-2; J gene: TRBJ1-1; D gene: TRBD1; clone size: once; CDR3 protein: CASSPIRQGKGVNTEAFF; CDR3 DNA: TGTGCCAGCAGCCCCATTAGACAGGGAAAGGGAGTTAACACTGAAGCTTTCTTT
V gene: TRBV28; J gene: TRBJ1-2; D gene: .; clone size: .; CDR3 protein: CASSFFFGTLGGYTF; CDR3 DNA: TGTGCCAGCAGTTTTTTTTTCGGGACTCTGGGGGGCTACACCTTC